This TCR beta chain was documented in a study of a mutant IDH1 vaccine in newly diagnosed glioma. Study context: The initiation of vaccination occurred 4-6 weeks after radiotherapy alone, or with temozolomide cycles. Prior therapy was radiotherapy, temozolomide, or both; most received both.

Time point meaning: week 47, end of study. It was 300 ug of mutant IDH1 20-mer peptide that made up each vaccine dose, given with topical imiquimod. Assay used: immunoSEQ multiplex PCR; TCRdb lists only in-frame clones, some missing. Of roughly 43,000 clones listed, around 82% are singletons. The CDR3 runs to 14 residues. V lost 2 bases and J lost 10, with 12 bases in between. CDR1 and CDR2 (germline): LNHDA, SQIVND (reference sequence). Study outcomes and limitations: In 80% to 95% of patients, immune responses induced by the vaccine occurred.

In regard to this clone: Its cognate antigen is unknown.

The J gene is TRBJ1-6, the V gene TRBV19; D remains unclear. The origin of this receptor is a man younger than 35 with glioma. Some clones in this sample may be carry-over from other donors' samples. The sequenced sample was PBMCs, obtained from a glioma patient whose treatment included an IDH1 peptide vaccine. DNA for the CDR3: TGTGCCAGTAGTATAACCCAGGTATACTCACCCCTCCACTTT. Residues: CASSITQVYSPLHF.